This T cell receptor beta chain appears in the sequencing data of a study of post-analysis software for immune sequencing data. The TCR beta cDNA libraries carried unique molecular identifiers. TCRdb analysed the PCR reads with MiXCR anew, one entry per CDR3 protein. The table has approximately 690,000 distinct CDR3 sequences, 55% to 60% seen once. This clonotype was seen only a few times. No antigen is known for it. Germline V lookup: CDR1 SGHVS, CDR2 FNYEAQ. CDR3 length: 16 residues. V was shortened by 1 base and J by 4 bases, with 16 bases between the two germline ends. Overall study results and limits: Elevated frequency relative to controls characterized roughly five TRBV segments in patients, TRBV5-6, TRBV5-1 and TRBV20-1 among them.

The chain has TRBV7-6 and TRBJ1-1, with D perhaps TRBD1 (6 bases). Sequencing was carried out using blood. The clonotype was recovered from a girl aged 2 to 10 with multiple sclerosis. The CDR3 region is CASSLGTGLEGTEAFF. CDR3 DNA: TGTGCCAGCAGCTTAGGTACAGGGTTAGAGGGCACTGAAGCTTTCTTT.